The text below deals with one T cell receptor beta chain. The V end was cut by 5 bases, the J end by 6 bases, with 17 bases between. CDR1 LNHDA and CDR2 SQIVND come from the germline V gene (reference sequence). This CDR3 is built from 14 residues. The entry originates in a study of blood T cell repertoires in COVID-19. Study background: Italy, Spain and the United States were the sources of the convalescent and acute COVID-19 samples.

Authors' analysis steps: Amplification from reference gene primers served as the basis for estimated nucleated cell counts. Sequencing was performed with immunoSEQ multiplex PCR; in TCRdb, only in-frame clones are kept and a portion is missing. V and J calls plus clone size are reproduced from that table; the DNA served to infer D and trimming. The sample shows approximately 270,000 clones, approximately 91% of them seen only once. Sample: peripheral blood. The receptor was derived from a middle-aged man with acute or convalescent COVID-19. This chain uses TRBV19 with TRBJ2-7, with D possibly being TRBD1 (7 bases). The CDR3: CASSRQGAGGEQYF. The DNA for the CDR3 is TGTGCCAGTAGTCGACAGGGAGCCGGGGGCGAGCAGTACTTC. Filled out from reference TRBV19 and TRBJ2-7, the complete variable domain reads DGGITQSPKYLFRKEGQNVTLSCEQNLNHDAMYWYRQDPGQGLRLIYYSQIVNDFQKGDIAEGYSVSREKKESFPLTVTSAQKNPTAFYLCASSRQGAGGEQYFGPGTRLTVT.